These 30 T cell receptor beta chains were all obtained from the same sample, sequenced in a study of shared clonotypes between healthy human individuals. Naive CD8 cells comprised CD45RO-negative, CCR7-positively selected cells, excluding terminally differentiated effector memory CD45RA+ cells. Clones were read by immunoSEQ multiplex PCR, and TCRdb kept only the in-frame ones, dropping some. The data contain roughly 2.1 million clones, roughly 91% of them seen just once; the ten biggest clones take up under 2%. Sequencing used naive CD8+ T cells from PBMCs. All receptors derive from a man younger than 35 in good health. Some clones in this sample may be carry-over from other donors' samples.

This clone was observed once. The chain recombines TRBV29-1 with TRBJ2-1; 12 positions match TRBD2. The CDR3 extends over 17 amino acids. Trimming cost V 6 bases and J 7 bases; bases outside gene matches: 16. Germline CDR1 reads SQVTM; CDR2 reads ANQGSEA. The CDR3 here is CSVETTGLAGLRNEQFF. The CDR3 nucleotides are TGCAGCGTCGAAACAACGGGACTAGCGGGTCTTAGGAATGAGCAGTTCTTC.

The rearrangement links TRBV9 to TRBJ2-3, with 8 bases aligning to TRBD2. The CDR3 consists of 16 residues. V trimming: 1 base; J trimming: 4 bases; junction bases outside the gene matches: 8. Germline CDR1 reads SGDLS; CDR2 reads YYNGEE. The CDR3 DNA reads as TGTGCCAGCAGCGTACATGTCGGGAGGGGCGCAGATACGCAGTATTTT. Amino acids: CASSVHVGRGADTQYF.

This chain uses TRBV14 with TRBJ1-6; 8 nucleotides align to TRBD1. V shed 5 bases and J 6 bases; nucleotides not matched to a gene: 3. CDR1 SGHDN and CDR2 FVKESK come from the germline V gene. The length of the CDR3 is 14 residues. This CDR3 reads CASSWTGFNSPLHF. CDR3 nucleotide sequence: TGTGCCAGCAGCTGGACAGGGTTTAATTCACCCCTCCACTTT.

V gene TRBV9 combines with J gene TRBJ2-1; D is possibly TRBD2 (6 bases). V was clipped by 2 bases and J by 10 bases, with 16 bases between them. The CDR3 sequence is 14 residues long. Germline lookup yields CDR1 SGDLS and CDR2 YYNGEE. This CDR3 is CASSVSGVNREQFF. In nucleotides, the CDR3 is TGTGCCAGCAGCGTGTCGGGAGTTAACCGGGAGCAGTTCTTC.

The rearrangement uses TRBV9 and TRBJ1-2; TRBD1 matches at 9 bases. The CDR3 is 15 amino acids. V shed 0 bases, J shed 2 bases, and the junction held 2 bases outside the gene matches. Germline V CDR1 and CDR2: SGDLS, YYNGEE. Here the CDR3 DNA reads TGTGCCAGCAGCGTAGAAGGGACAGGGAACTATGGCTACACCTTC. Its translation: CASSVEGTGNYGYTF.

A note on this clone: This sample includes further DNA sequences coding for the same CDR3. The chain uses TRBV27 and TRBJ2-7; 7 bases line up with TRBD1. The V gene end was trimmed by 0 bases and the J gene end by 1 base; junction bases not matched to a gene: 3. This CDR3 has 15 amino acids. The germline V gene encodes CDR1 MNHEY and CDR2 SMNVEV (reference sequence). CDR3 DNA sequence: TGTGCCAGCAGTTTATCGGCAGGGGGTTCCTACGAGCAGTACTTC. Residues: CASSLSAGGSYEQYF.

The J gene is TRBJ2-1, the V gene TRBV27; 7 nucleotides match TRBD2. Germline CDR1 and CDR2: MNHEY and SMNVEV (reference sequence). J was trimmed by 10 bases and V by 4 bases; bases with no gene match: 7. There are 13 residues in the CDR3. DNA for the CDR3: TGTGCCAGCAGTTGGGGGGGGACGATGGAGCAGTTCTTC. This translates into CASSWGGTMEQFF.

This clone appeared once. V usage is TRBV7-3 and J usage is TRBJ2-3, with D unclear. The ends were cut back, 5 bases at V and 2 bases at J, with 14 bases in the middle. Germline assignment: CDR1 SGHTA and CDR2 FQGTGA. This CDR3 is 15 amino acids long. The CDR3 region is CASSPTLGVTDTQYF. The CDR3 DNA reads as TGTGCCAGCAGCCCTACTCTCGGCGTCACAGATACGCAGTATTTT.

The gene calls are TRBV19 and TRBJ2-6; tentative D call: TRBD1 (5 bases). The V gene lost 8 bases and the J gene lost 2 bases, with 22 bases spanning the gap. The CDR3 runs to 18 residues. Germline V gene lookup returns CDR1 LNHDA and CDR2 SQIVND (reference sequence). As DNA, the CDR3 is TGTGCCAGTGGTCCACCGACCAGGGATTTGACTGGGGCCAACGTCCTGACTTTC. It codes for CASGPPTRDLTGANVLTF.

The chain is built from TRBV19 and TRBJ2-1; TRBD2 matches 9 bases. The CDR3 loop spans 13 amino acids. After removal of 6 bases from V and 5 bases from J, the junction contained 2 bases not matched to a gene. Germline CDR1 LNHDA, CDR2 SQIVND (reference sequence). CDR3 nucleotides: TGTGCCAGTAGGGTAGCGGGGGACAATGAGCAGTTCTTC. Protein sequence: CASRVAGDNEQFF.

V usage is TRBV27 and J usage is TRBJ2-1; possible D gene TRBD1, 7 bases. CDR1 MNHEY and CDR2 SMNVEV come from the germline V gene (reference sequence). The CDR3 covers 14 residues. V was shortened by 6 bases and J by 7 bases, with 16 bases between the two germline ends. The CDR3 sequence is CASRPGAGGNEQFF. For the CDR3, the DNA is TGTGCCAGCAGGCCCGGCGCAGGGGGGAATGAGCAGTTCTTC.

Worth noting for this clone: This specimen includes other DNA sequences encoding the same CDR3. V gene TRBV7-9 combines with J gene TRBJ1-2; 7 nucleotides line up with TRBD1. The CDR3 sequence is 12 residues long. Germline-derived CDR1 and CDR2 are SEHNR and FQNEAQ (reference sequence). V shed 4 bases and J 5 bases; nucleotides not matched to a gene: 1. CDR3 DNA: TGTGCCAGCAGCTCAGGGGGGTATGGCTACACCTTC. It is translated as CASSSGGYGYTF.

This clone occurred once. The chain combines TRBV5-6 with TRBJ2-2, with 8 nucleotides matching TRBD2. CDR3 length equals 15 residues. J lost 6 bases, V lost 0 bases, and 4 bases had no gene match. CDR1 is SGHDT, CDR2 YYEEEE, per germline. Here the CDR3 DNA reads TGTGCCAGCAGCTTGGGGGGACTAGGCGCCGGGGAGCTGTTTTTT. Translation: CASSLGGLGAGELFF.

The chain combines TRBV19 with TRBJ1-5, with 8 bases fitting TRBD1. V shed 6 bases and J 7 bases; nucleotides not matched to a gene: 11. The CDR3 runs 15 residues. Germline CDR1 is LNHDA and CDR2 is SQIVND (reference sequence). CDR3 nucleotides: TGTGCCAGTAGCCCCGGACAGGGCGTGTGGCAGCCCCAGCATTTT. Amino acids: CASSPGQGVWQPQHF.

The chain uses TRBV19 and TRBJ2-5; a possible D gene is TRBD2 (6 bases). Germline CDR1 LNHDA, CDR2 SQIVND (reference sequence). The CDR3 has 15 residues. Trimming shortened V by 3 bases and J by 4 bases, and 15 bases separated the two germline ends. CDR3 in DNA: TGTGCCAGTAGTATTTTCGGGAGTAAGGGAGAGACCCAGTACTTC. Protein product: CASSIFGSKGETQYF. The full variable domain, completed using reference TRBV19 and TRBJ2-5, is DGGITQSPKYLFRKEGQNVTLSCEQNLNHDAMYWYRQDPGQGLRLIYYSQIVNDFQKGDIAEGYSVSREKKESFPLTVTSAQKNPTAFYLCASSIFGSKGETQYFGPGTRLLVL.

The chain has TRBV27 and TRBJ1-2, with 7 bases that match TRBD1. The CDR3 covers 15 residues. With V trimmed by 2 bases and J by 4 bases, 7 bases remained unmatched. CDR1 and CDR2 from the germline V gene are MNHEY and SMNVEV (reference sequence). The CDR3 DNA is TGTGCCAGCAGTTTACTCCCTGGGACAGCCTATGGCTACACCTTC. This gives the protein CASSLLPGTAYGYTF.

This CDR3 reads CASSPDYEQYF. Written as DNA, the CDR3 is TGTGCCAGCAGTCCTGACTACGAGCAGTACTTC. The chain couples TRBV27 to TRBJ2-7; the D is unclear. The germline V and J ends were trimmed by 5 bases and 3 bases, with 5 bases remaining between them. The CDR3 consists of 11 residues. Germline CDR1 MNHEY, CDR2 SMNVEV (reference sequence).

J is TRBJ1-5 and V is TRBV10-3, with D uncertain. There are 15 residues in the CDR3. CDR1 is ENHRY, CDR2 SYGVKD, per germline. V lost 2 bases and J 1 base, leaving 9 bases between the germline ends. As DNA, the CDR3 is TGTGCCATCAGTGAGGCAATATCCAGCAATCAGCCCCAGCATTTT. This codes for CAISEAISSNQPQHF.

This chain links TRBV6-6 with TRBJ2-7, with D maybe TRBD1 (6 bases). Germline CDR1 and CDR2: MNHNY and SVGAGI (reference sequence). V lost 6 bases, J lost 4 bases, and 16 bases lay in between. CDR3 length: 14 residues. The CDR3 sequence is CASSRRTAPYEQYF. The CDR3 coding sequence is TGTGCCAGCAGCCGGAGGACAGCACCGTACGAGCAGTACTTC.

V and J are TRBV28 and TRBJ2-5, with a tentative D call TRBD2 (6 bases). CDR3 size: 15 residues. Germline V CDR1 and CDR2: MDHEN, SYDVKM. Trimming shortened V by 7 bases and J by 1 base, and 16 bases separated the two germline ends. CDR3 DNA: TGTGCCAGCACCCTTTCTAGCGCACCCCAAGAGACCCAGTACTTC. Translating gives CASTLSSAPQETQYF. Full variable domain (remainder filled in from reference TRBV28 and TRBJ2-5): DVKVTQSSRYLVKRTGEKVFLECVQDMDHENMFWYRQDPGLGLRLIYFSYDVKMKEKGDIPEGYSVSREKKERFSLILESASTNQTSMYLCASTLSSAPQETQYFGPGTRLLVL.

The chain uses TRBV11-2 and TRBJ1-2; TRBD1 is a possible D gene (5 bases). Germline CDR1 reads SGHAT; CDR2 reads FQNNGV. This CDR3 region has 13 residues. With 4 bases removed from V and 8 bases from J, the gap between germline ends came to 14 bases. Here the CDR3 DNA reads TGTGCCAGCAGCTCCCGGGACCAGCCAGGCTACACCTTC. Translated: CASSSRDQPGYTF.

The V call is TRBV7-9, the J call TRBJ1-1; D call uncertain. The length of the CDR3 is 11 residues. The germline V and J ends were trimmed by 3 bases and 11 bases, with 10 bases remaining between them. CDR1 and CDR2 from the germline V gene are SEHNR and FQNEAQ (reference sequence). The chain's CDR3 is CASSFDKEAFF. CDR3 bases: TGTGCCAGCAGCTTTGACAAGGAGGCTTTCTTT.

The chain combines TRBV2 with TRBJ1-1; D remains unclear. Per the germline V gene, CDR1 is SNHLY and CDR2 is FYNNEI. The V end lost 4 bases, the J end lost 0 bases, and 9 bases lay between the germline ends. The CDR3 runs to 14 residues. CDR3 nucleotides: TGTGCCAGCAGTGCGGGTCCAATGAACACTGAAGCTTTCTTT. This translates into CASSAGPMNTEAFF.

The genes are TRBV5-1 and TRBJ2-7; D is possibly TRBD1 (5 bases). The CDR3 runs 14 residues. Germline V gene lookup returns CDR1 SGHRS and CDR2 YFSETQ. V lost 0 bases, J lost 2 bases, and 9 bases lay in between. CDR3 sequence (DNA): TGCGCCAGCAGCTTGGGGACACATGCCTACGAGCAGTACTTC. Encoded protein: CASSLGTHAYEQYF.

The chain links TRBV5-1 to TRBJ2-1; D remains ambiguous. Per the germline V gene, CDR1 is SGHRS and CDR2 is YFSETQ. V lost 0 bases and J lost 2, with 12 bases in between. There are 16 residues in the CDR3. Here the CDR3 reads CASSLVGGETYNEQFF. The CDR3 coding sequence is TGCGCCAGCAGCTTGGTCGGCGGAGAAACCTACAATGAGCAGTTCTTC.

Worth noting for this clone: Other nucleotide sequences from this sample produce the same CDR3. The chain uses TRBV27 and TRBJ2-1, with 9 bases identical to TRBD2. Germline CDR1 MNHEY, CDR2 SMNVEV (reference sequence). V gave up 5 bases and J gave up 5 bases; unmatched junction bases: 7. The CDR3 extends over 15 amino acids. CDR3 loop: CASSPRLAGNNEQFF. In nucleotides, the CDR3 is TGTGCCAGCAGTCCCCGGCTAGCGGGAAACAATGAGCAGTTCTTC.

This chain uses TRBV7-9 with TRBJ2-7; possibly TRBD1 or TRBD2 for D (5 bases each). Trimming stripped 3 bases from V and 4 bases from J, with 13 bases between. Germline V gene lookup returns CDR1 SEHNR and CDR2 FQNEAQ (reference sequence). This CDR3 region has 14 residues. The CDR3: CASSLTGTVYEQYF. CDR3 nucleotides: TGTGCCAGCAGCTTGACCGGGACGGTGTACGAGCAGTACTTC. The entire variable domain, with the rest obtained from reference TRBV7-9 and TRBJ2-7, is as follows: DTGVSQNPRHKITKRGQNVTFRCDPISEHNRLYWYRQTLGQGPEFLTYFQNEAQLEKSRLLSDRFSAERPKGSFSTLEIQRTEQGDSAMYLCASSLTGTVYEQYFGPGTRLTVT.

V gene TRBV19 combines with J gene TRBJ1-3; D is unclear. Trimming left V 6 bases short and J 4 bases short, with 19 bases between. Germline V gives CDR1 LNHDA, CDR2 SQIVND (reference sequence). This CDR3 has 16 residues. The CDR3 here is CASSILGIALGNTIYF. The CDR3, as DNA: TGTGCCAGTAGCATTCTGGGGATCGCTCTCGGAAACACCATATATTTT.

J is TRBJ2-6 and V is TRBV6-5, with D possibly matching TRBD2 (5 bases). Trimming took 7 bases from V and 2 from J, leaving 9 bases between them. Per germline, CDR1 MNHEY and CDR2 SVGAGI. The CDR3 extends over 14 amino acids. CDR3 nucleotide sequence: TGTGCCAGCACCCTGCGGGCTGGGGCCAACGTCCTGACTTTC. As protein: CASTLRAGANVLTF.

The chain links TRBV6-1 to TRBJ2-3, with D perhaps being TRBD1 or TRBD2 (5 bases each). Trimming left V 1 base short and J 5 bases short, with 16 bases between. CDR1 is MNHNS and CDR2 is SASEGT in the germline V gene. The CDR3 extends over 16 amino acids. The CDR3 DNA follows: TGTGCCAGCAGTGAAGTAAAGCGGCGAAGGGGAGATACGCAGTATTTT. This encodes CASSEVKRRRGDTQYF.